This T cell receptor (beta chain) was recovered during a study of tumor-infiltrating lymphocytes in primary liver carcinoma. With regard to this clonotype: Its cognate antigen is unknown.

CDR3 length equals 17 residues. V dropped 5 bases and J dropped 9; count of bases not matched to a gene: 21. The study's findings and limits: Pairs comparing tumor with adjacent tissue or blood overlapped less than pairs drawn from tumor regions.

Starting material for RNA and DNA co-extraction consisted of about 17-34 mg of unsorted bulk tissue. The template, about 510 ng total RNA, yielded TCR beta cDNA made with a constant-region primer. ARM-PCR, slightly modified, supplied the TCR beta libraries through three nested multiplex PCR rounds. TRBV1-TRBV30 forward primers and a C-beta reverse primer were used in the first two PCR rounds, which each ran for approximately 9 cycles. TCRdb reanalysed the multiplex PCR reads using MiXCR and keeps one entry per CDR3 protein. Of tens of thousands of distinct CDR3 sequences listed, around 80% are singletons.

This TCR was recovered from a woman between 25 and 40 years old with primary liver carcinoma and hepatitis B virus infection. The chain joins TRBV12-3 or TRBV12-4 to TRBJ2-7; TRBD2 matches at 8 bases. The sample was tumor-adjacent normal liver tissue. CDR3 coding DNA: TGTGCCAGCAGTCCATCCGGGACTAGTGGGATAGTTTTCGTGCAGTACTTC. Residues: CASSPSGTSGIVFVQYF.